One and the same sample provided the 15 T cell receptor beta chains below, sequenced in a study of cytomegalovirus exposure and HLA in healthy donors. The PCR contained 60 Vbeta and 13 Jbeta primers. Data came from immunoSEQ multiplex PCR; TCRdb stores just in-frame clones and leaves some out. The data show about 140,000 clones, with about 70% seen just once and 10% held by the top ten. Sequencing used PBMCs. The receptors were sampled from a man aged 30 to 39 in good health and CMV-seropositive.

This rearrangement joins TRBV11-2 to TRBJ2-5, with D possibly being TRBD1 (6 bases). With the DNA end fitting TRBJ2-7 better, the J assignment may be wrong. Per germline, CDR1 SGHAT and CDR2 FQNNGV. The CDR3 contains 14 residues. The CDR3 sequence is CASSLVTGSYEQYF. In DNA form, the CDR3 reads TGTGCCAGCAGCTTGGTGACAGGCTCCTACGAGCAGTACTTC.

The CDR3 coding sequence is TGTGCCAGCTCCAGGGGGTACCAAGAGACCCAGTACTTC. Translation: CASSRGYQETQYF. The chain links TRBV2 to TRBJ2-5; TRBD1 agrees at 7 bases. The V gene's germline CDR1 is SNHLY and CDR2 FYNNEI. J lost 0 bases, V lost 8 bases, and 3 bases had no gene match. CDR3 length equals 13 residues. The full variable domain, in which reference TRBV2 and TRBJ2-5 provide the parts outside the CDR3, is EPEVTQTPSHQVTQMGQEVILRCVPISNHLYFYWYRQILGQKVEFLVSFYNNEISEKSEIFDDQFSVERPDGSNFTLKIRSTKLEDSAMYFCASSRGYQETQYFGPGTRLLVL.

This sequence joins TRBV5-8 and TRBJ1-1; D possibly corresponds to TRBD1 (5 bases). Between the trimmed V and J ends, which lost 4 bases and 4 bases, there was a span of 14 bases. Germline V CDR1 and CDR2: SGHTS, YDEGEE. This CDR3 contains 14 residues. This CDR3 reads CASSPRVQITEAFF. DNA for the CDR3: TGTGCCAGCAGCCCCAGGGTCCAGATCACTGAAGCTTTCTTT. Full variable domain (remainder filled in from reference TRBV5-8 and TRBJ1-1): EAGVTQSPTHLIKTRGQQATLRCSPISGHTSVYWYQQALGLGLQFLLWYDEGEERNRGNFPPRFSGRQFPNYSSELNVNALELEDSALYLCASSPRVQITEAFFGQGTRLTVV.

V is TRBV11-3 and J is TRBJ2-2, with 8 bases lining up with TRBD2. The CDR3 covers 16 residues. In germline, CDR1 is SGHNT, CDR2 YENEEA. Unmatched junction bases numbered 6, after V lost 5 bases and J lost 1 base. The CDR3 nucleotides are TGTGCCAGCAGCCCCGGGACTAGTGAGAACACCGGGGAGCTGTTTTTT. Translated, it gives CASSPGTSENTGELFF.

The J gene is TRBJ1-1, the V gene TRBV9; possibly TRBD1 for D (6 bases). V gave up 0 bases and J gave up 0 bases, with 18 bases separating them. Looked up from germline, CDR1 is SGDLS and CDR2 is YYNGEE. The CDR3 contains 18 residues. CDR3 region: CASSVVVTGLVMNTEAFF. The CDR3 DNA sequence: TGTGCCAGCAGCGTAGTTGTGACAGGACTAGTCATGAACACTGAAGCTTTCTTT.

The chain carries TRBV9 and TRBJ2-2; the match to TRBD2 covers 12 bases. CDR1 and CDR2 (germline): SGDLS, YYNGEE. Losses at the gene ends were 4 bases for V and 6 bases for J; bases not matched to a gene: 13. This CDR3 spans 18 amino acids. The CDR3 nucleotides are TGTGCCAGCAGCTTTCAGACTAGCGGGAGAGAAAGGGCCGGGGAGCTGTTTTTT. The encoded protein is CASSFQTSGRERAGELFF.

The chain uses TRBV4-1 and TRBJ1-1, with D possibly matching TRBD1 (5 bases). CDR3 length: 14 amino acids. V lost 3 bases to trimming and J lost 1 base, with 9 bases between them. Germline CDR1 MGHRA, CDR2 YSYEKL. The CDR3 protein is CASSQATGNTEAFF. The CDR3 DNA sequence: TGCGCCAGCAGCCAGGCCACAGGGAACACTGAAGCTTTCTTT.

This clone has just a few counts. The chain employs TRBV28 and TRBJ2-5; 8 bases agree with TRBD1. The germline V gene encodes CDR1 MDHEN and CDR2 SYDVKM. The CDR3 is 15 residues long. Trimming took 4 bases from V and 4 from J; bases not matched to a gene: 8. Here the CDR3 reads CASSSADRAGETQYF. In DNA form, the CDR3 reads TGTGCCAGCAGTTCTGCGGACAGGGCAGGAGAGACCCAGTACTTC.

The chain combines TRBV4-1 with TRBJ2-1, with a tentative D call TRBD2 (6 bases). Trimming removed 2 bases at V and 1 base at J, with 12 bases between. The CDR3 covers 16 residues. The germline V gene has CDR1 MGHRA and CDR2 YSYEKL. The CDR3 spells CASSQTAGLSYNEQFF. The CDR3, as DNA: TGCGCCAGCAGCCAAACGGCGGGGTTGTCCTACAATGAGCAGTTCTTC.

This chain connects TRBV7-9 to TRBJ2-2; D is uncertain. V shed 3 bases and J shed 6 bases, with 8 bases lying between them. Looked up from germline, CDR1 is SEHNR and CDR2 is FQNEAQ (reference sequence). The CDR3 has 13 residues. CDR3 in DNA: TGTGCCAGCAGCTTCGGGTCGGCCGGGGAGCTGTTTTTT. Amino acid sequence: CASSFGSAGELFF.

A remark on this clone: The CDR3 does not end in the conserved phenylalanine or tryptophan, so this is likely a read error. The DNA is omitted, as the CDR3 cannot be located on it reliably, and the CDR3 follows TCRdb's listing. The J gene is TRBJ2-2, the V gene TRBV18; whether TRBD2, the table's D call, matches the DNA was not checked. A total of 11 residues make up the CDR3, ends included. Germline-derived CDR1 and CDR2 are KGHSH and LQKENI. This CDR3 is CASSPRGPCVV.

This sequence joins TRBV27 and TRBJ2-1; possibly TRBD2 for D (6 bases). The CDR3 is made up of 14 amino acids. The germline V gene encodes CDR1 MNHEY and CDR2 SMNVEV (reference sequence). V was cut by 3 bases and J by 4 bases, with 10 bases left in between. The CDR3 sequence is CASSLISGYNEQFF. CDR3 sequence (DNA): TGTGCCAGCAGTTTGATTAGCGGTTACAATGAGCAGTTCTTC.

A few counts support this clone. The chain joins TRBV25-1 to TRBJ1-1; TRBD1 matches at 9 bases. The J segment lost 2 bases and the V segment lost 3 bases, leaving 10 bases of the junction unmatched. The CDR3 has 17 amino acids. Germline-derived CDR1 and CDR2 are MGHDK and SYGVNS. The CDR3 reads CASSDPPGQGSNTEAFF. CDR3 DNA sequence: TGTGCCAGCAGTGACCCCCCGGGACAGGGTAGTAACACTGAAGCTTTCTTT. The full variable domain, in which reference TRBV25-1 and TRBJ1-1 provide the parts outside the CDR3, is EADIYQTPRYLVIGTGKKITLECSQTMGHDKMYWYQQDPGMELHLIHYSYGVNSTEKGDLSSESTVSRIRTEHFPLTLESARPSHTSQYLCASSDPPGQGSNTEAFFGQGTRLTVV.

This chain uses TRBV28 with TRBJ2-5; D remains unclear. Germline V gives CDR1 MDHEN, CDR2 SYDVKM. The CDR3 runs to 14 residues. V was trimmed by 2 bases and J by 5 bases, leaving 12 bases between them. The CDR3 bases are TGTGCCAGCAGTTTAATGGATGAGGTGGAGACCCAGTACTTC. It specifies CASSLMDEVETQYF.

This clone has a handful of counts. This chain links TRBV19 with TRBJ2-6; D is uncertain. The CDR3 contains 15 residues. Trimming pared 1 base from V and 0 bases from J, leaving 4 bases between. CDR1 LNHDA and CDR2 SQIVND come from the germline V gene (reference sequence). The CDR3 loop is CASSIGSSGANVLTF. The CDR3 region has the DNA TGTGCCAGTAGTATAGGGAGCTCTGGGGCCAACGTCCTGACTTTC.